These T cell receptor beta chains were read from a single sample in a study of OX40 agonist ivuxolimab in advanced cancers. Sequenced by immunoSEQ multiplex PCR; TCRdb stores in-frame clones only, minus some. The data hold some 63,000 clones, with about 83% observed a single time. The source material was CD4+ or CD8+ T cells sorted from blood, sampled in a trial of the OX40 agonist ivuxolimab. These receptors originate from an adult with an advanced solid tumor such as melanoma, head and neck, liver or kidney cancer. The CDR3 runs from the conserved cysteine through the conserved F or W. The order of the fields is V gene, D gene, clone size, J gene, CDR3 protein, CDR3 DNA. D genes are given only for firm matches. Where a row states a size, it is once, few, many or the class of an expanded clone; other rows omit it.

TRBV7-2	TRBD1	NA	TRBJ2-7	CASSEDRGRYEQYF	TGTGCCAGCAGCGAGGACAGGGGTCGTTACGAGCAGTACTTC
TRBV2	NA	NA	TRBJ2-7	CASSEARRVGEQYF	TGTGCCAGCAGTGAGGCTCGCCGGGTGGGCGAGCAGTACTTC
TRBV10-1	NA	NA	TRBJ1-6	CASSAHLMGSPLHF	TGCGCCAGCAGTGCCCACCTAATGGGCTCACCCCTCCACTTT
TRBV15	TRBD2	few	TRBJ2-1	CATSREGGRAYNEQFF	TGTGCCACCAGCAGAGAAGGCGGGAGGGCCTACAATGAGCAGTTCTTC
TRBV18	NA	NA	TRBJ1-5	CASSRDNDQPQHF	TGTGCCAGCTCACGAGACAATGATCAGCCCCAGCATTTT
TRBV27	NA	NA	TRBJ2-2	CASSLHRVVAGELFF	TGTGCCAGCAGTTTACACAGGGTAGTAGCCGGGGAGCTGTTTTTT
TRBV6-5	NA	once	TRBJ1-1	CASRRALGDTEAFF	TGTGCCAGCAGAAGAGCCTTAGGGGACACTGAAGCTTTCTTT
TRBV5-1	NA	once	TRBJ2-3	CASSLAPPTDTQYF	TGCGCCAGCAGCTTGGCTCCCCCCACAGATACGCAGTATTTT
TRBV18	NA	NA	TRBJ1-1	CASSPTNTEAFF	TGTGCCAGCTCACCGACTAACACTGAAGCTTTCTTT
TRBV7-9	TRBD2	NA	TRBJ2-3	CASSPGTSGRKGTQYF	TGTGCCAGCAGCCCAGGGACTAGCGGGAGGAAAGGTACGCAGTATTTT
TRBV30	NA	NA	TRBJ2-3	CAWSVRSPRDTQYF	TGTGCCTGGAGTGTACGGTCCCCTAGGGATACGCAGTATTTT
TRBV6-5	NA	NA	TRBJ2-1	CASTTRGGHNEQFF	TGTGCCAGCACAACCAGGGGGGGCCACAATGAGCAGTTCTTC
TRBV6-6	NA	NA	TRBJ2-5	CASSWGAEETQYF	TGTGCCAGCAGTTGGGGGGCCGAGGAGACCCAGTACTTC
TRBV6-1	TRBD1	NA	TRBJ1-2	CASNPQGQGAGGYTF	TGTGCCAGCAACCCCCAAGGACAGGGGGCTGGCGGCTACACCTTC
TRBV28	NA	NA	TRBJ2-5	CASNPPKRGGETQYF	TGTGCCAGCAACCCCCCGAAGAGGGGAGGAGAGACCCAGTACTTC
TRBV11-2	NA	few	TRBJ1-4	CASSPWREEDEKLFF	TGTGCCAGCAGCCCTTGGAGGGAAGAGGATGAAAAACTGTTTTTT
TRBV7-2	NA	few	TRBJ2-1	CASSLNPGGESYNEQFF	TGTGCCAGCAGCTTAAACCCAGGGGGGGAATCCTACAATGAGCAGTTCTTC
TRBV6-5	NA	NA	TRBJ2-5	CASSYSGTAQYF	TGTGCCAGCAGTTACTCGGGGACGGCACAGTACTTC
TRBV5-4	NA	once	TRBJ1-1	CASSLVGGLPEAFF	TGTGCCAGCAGCTTGGTAGGGGGGTTACCTGAAGCTTTCTTT
TRBV7-2	NA	NA	TRBJ2-4	CASSSGTVDKNIQYF	TGTGCCAGCAGCAGCGGGACAGTTGACAAAAACATTCAGTACTTC
TRBV11-2	NA	NA	TRBJ1-1	CASSLEGREAFF	TGTGCCAGCAGCTTAGAGGGCAGGGAAGCTTTCTTT
TRBV5-4	TRBD1	NA	TRBJ1-1	CASKFGQGARITEAFF	TGTGCCAGCAAATTCGGACAGGGGGCGAGAATTACTGAAGCTTTCTTT
TRBV4-3	TRBD2	NA	TRBJ2-3	CASSQELANTQYF	TGCGCCAGCAGCCAGGAACTAGCGAATACGCAGTATTTT
TRBV7-6	NA	few	TRBJ2-7	CASSLSHLAYEQYF	TGTGCCAGCAGCTTAAGCCACCTCGCCTACGAGCAGTACTTC
TRBV6-1	NA	NA	TRBJ1-5	CASSPQPSSNQPQHF	TGTGCCAGCAGTCCCCAGCCTTCGAGCAATCAGCCCCAGCATTTT
TRBV7-9	NA	once	TRBJ2-3	CASSLTDTQYF	TGTGCCAGCAGCTTGACAGATACGCAGTATTTT
TRBV27	NA	NA	TRBJ1-5	CASSRTGNQPQHF	TGTGCCAGCAGCCGTACAGGGAATCAGCCCCAGCATTTT
TRBV19	NA	NA	TRBJ2-3	CASSITSRDTQYF	TGTGCCAGTAGTATTACGAGTAGGGATACGCAGTATTTT
TRBV10-1	TRBD2	once	TRBJ2-4	CASSDSGLAKNIQYF	TGCGCCAGCAGTGATAGCGGGTTAGCCAAAAACATTCAGTACTTC
TRBV2	NA	NA	TRBJ2-7	CASSGTDTYEQYF	TGTGCCAGCAGTGGGACCGATACCTACGAGCAGTACTTC
TRBV21-1	NA	NA	TRBJ1-2	CASSARDRPYGYTF	TGTGCCAGCAGCGCCCGGGACAGGCCCTATGGCTACACCTTC
TRBV6-5	NA	NA	TRBJ1-1	CASRYTSPNTEAFF	TGTGCCAGCAGGTACACATCTCCCAACACTGAAGCTTTCTTT
TRBV6-5	NA	NA	TRBJ1-5	CASSYGTPYSNQPQHF	TGTGCCAGCAGTTACGGGACACCGTATAGCAATCAGCCCCAGCATTTT
TRBV2	TRBD2	once	TRBJ2-3	CASRDYTGDTQYF	TGTGCCAGCCGGGACTACACCGGAGATACGCAGTATTTT
TRBV19	NA	once	TRBJ1-3	CASNSGNGGNTIYF	TGTGCCAGTAACTCCGGGAATGGTGGAAACACCATATATTTT
TRBV5-1	NA	NA	TRBJ1-2	CASSLVRTDGYGYTF	TGCGCCAGCAGCTTGGTCCGGACAGACGGCTATGGCTACACCTTC
TRBV29-1	NA	NA	TRBJ2-7	CSVGGDISYEQYF	TGCAGCGTTGGTGGAGACATTTCCTACGAGCAGTACTTC
TRBV7-2	TRBD1	few	TRBJ1-5	CASSLGQGGAPQHF	TGTGCCAGCAGCTTGGGACAGGGCGGGGCGCCCCAGCATTTT
TRBV10-3	NA	NA	TRBJ1-2	CAATSGGGYTF	TGTGCCGCGACGTCCGGCGGGGGCTACACCTTC
TRBV12-5	NA	NA	TRBJ2-7	CASAPSMGGGYEQYF	TGTGCTAGTGCCCCCTCGATGGGGGGAGGCTACGAGCAGTACTTC
TRBV4-3	TRBD1	NA	TRBJ1-1	CASSLVITGGTEAFF	TGCGCCAGCAGCCTGGTGATTACAGGGGGCACTGAAGCTTTCTTT